The 15 T cell receptor beta chains presented below share a single source sample, sequenced in a study of cytomegalovirus exposure and HLA in healthy donors. The study ran its PCR with 60 Vbeta and 13 Jbeta primers. Repertoires were generated with immunoSEQ multiplex PCR, while TCRdb's copy carries only in-frame clones and drops some. In the table there are 150,000 or so clones, approximately 78% of which are singletons. Input material: PBMCs. The receptor set was obtained from a female donor in good health and CMV-seronegative.

The V and J genes are TRBV7-9 and TRBJ1-1, with TRBD1 matching over 7 bases. Trimming took 4 bases from V and 2 from J; bases not matched to a gene: 4. This CDR3 region has 14 residues. Germline-derived CDR1 and CDR2 are SEHNR and FQNEAQ (reference sequence). The CDR3 DNA is TGTGCCAGCAGCTGGACAGGTTTTAACACTGAAGCTTTCTTT. Protein sequence: CASSWTGFNTEAFF.

The rearrangement joins TRBV7-3 to TRBJ2-7; a weak D match, TRBD1 (6 bases). Germline CDR1 and CDR2: SGHTA and FQGTGA. V gave up 5 bases and J gave up 4 bases, with 12 bases separating them. This CDR3 contains 13 residues. The CDR3 region is CASSRGQNYEQYF. The CDR3, as DNA: TGTGCCAGCAGCCGCGGACAGAATTACGAGCAGTACTTC. Variable domain in full (rest from reference TRBV7-3 and TRBJ2-7): GAGVSQTPSNKVTEKGKYVELRCDPISGHTALYWYRQSLGQGPEFLIYFQGTGAADDSGLPNDRFFAVRPEGSVSTLKIQRTERGDSAVYLCASSRGQNYEQYFGPGTRLTVT.

V gene TRBV5-6 combines with J gene TRBJ2-1; D is ambiguous. This CDR3 is 14 amino acids long. Germline V gene lookup returns CDR1 SGHDT and CDR2 YYEEEE. V was clipped by 1 base and J by 7 bases, with 12 bases between them. This CDR3 is CASSLTAGWNEQFF. For the CDR3, the DNA is TGTGCCAGCAGCTTGACGGCAGGCTGGAATGAGCAGTTCTTC. The entire variable domain, with the rest obtained from reference TRBV5-6 and TRBJ2-1, is as follows: DAGVTQSPTHLIKTRGQQVTLRCSPKSGHDTVSWYQQALGQGPQFIFQYYEEEERQRGNFPDRFSGHQFPNYSSELNVNALLLGDSALYLCASSLTAGWNEQFFGPGTRLTVL.

V and J are TRBV7-9 and TRBJ2-4, with D possibly matching TRBD1 (6 bases). The germline CDR1 and CDR2 sequences are SEHNR and FQNEAQ (reference sequence). The germline V and J ends were trimmed by 2 bases and 7 bases, with 15 bases remaining between them. CDR3 length equals 15 residues. The CDR3 is CASSLTQGFLNIQYF. The CDR3 DNA follows: TGTGCCAGCAGCTTAACGCAGGGGTTTCTTAACATTCAGTACTTC. Filled out from reference TRBV7-9 and TRBJ2-4, the complete variable domain reads DTGVSQNPRHKITKRGQNVTFRCDPISEHNRLYWYRQTLGQGPEFLTYFQNEAQLEKSRLLSDRFSAERPKGSFSTLEIQRTEQGDSAMYLCASSLTQGFLNIQYFGAGTRLSVL.

The gene calls are TRBV28 and TRBJ2-7, with TRBD1 matching 8 bases. With 2 bases clipped from V and 3 bases from J, the junction kept 0 bases outside the gene matches. Germline CDR1 reads MDHEN; CDR2 reads SYDVKM. The CDR3 has 13 amino acids. The CDR3 is CASSLGQGYEQYF. In nucleotides, the CDR3 is TGTGCCAGCAGTTTAGGACAGGGCTACGAGCAGTACTTC.

The CDR3 bases are TGCGCCAGCAGCCCTCTCGACAGGGACACCGGGGAGCTGTTTTTT. Its translation is CASSPLDRDTGELFF. V is TRBV4-3 and J is TRBJ2-2, with 7 positions matching TRBD1. Germline trimming cut 4 bases from V and 3 bases from J; bases unmatched to any gene: 5. The CDR3 contains 15 residues. Germline CDR1 reads LGHNA; CDR2 reads YSLEER.

Notes on this clone: At one of its ends the junction is not consistent with the germline gene, which may arise from a read error. The chain recombines TRBV16 with TRBJ1-5; D unclear. Germline lookup yields CDR1 KGHSY and CDR2 FQNENV. There are 14 residues in the CDR3. The CDR3 nucleotides read TGTGCCAGCGGCCAATCGGAGGAAAATCAGCCCCAGCATTTT. As protein: CASGQSEENQPQHF.

The chain has TRBV7-8 and TRBJ2-5; D remains unclear. The CDR3 spans 16 residues. The germline CDR1 and CDR2 sequences are SGHVS and FQNEAQ. V was shortened by 0 bases and J by 0 bases, with 11 bases between the two germline ends. Here the CDR3 reads CASSLAGPLDQETQYF. In nucleotides, the CDR3 is TGTGCCAGCAGCTTAGCTGGGCCTTTGGACCAAGAGACCCAGTACTTC.

The chain joins TRBV4-3 to TRBJ2-1; 9 bases align to TRBD2. Germline CDR1 is LGHNA and CDR2 is YSLEER. Losses at the gene ends were 1 base for V and 6 bases for J; bases not matched to a gene: 7. The CDR3 covers 16 residues. CDR3 amino acids: CASSQGALAGSNEQFF. CDR3 DNA: TGCGCCAGCAGCCAAGGCGCGCTAGCGGGATCCAATGAGCAGTTCTTC.

The DNA of the CDR3 is TGTGCCAGCAGGCCACCGGGACTAGCGGGAGACTATGAGCAGTTCTTC. Protein product: CASRPPGLAGDYEQFF. The chain combines TRBV27 with TRBJ2-1, with 14 positions matching TRBD2. J gave up 8 bases and V 6 bases, and 9 bases lay outside the gene matches. Germline CDR1 and CDR2: MNHEY and SMNVEV (reference sequence). The CDR3 totals 16 residues.

The rearrangement uses TRBV7-2 and TRBJ1-5; the match to TRBD1 covers 9 bases. V dropped 1 base and J dropped 4; count of bases not matched to a gene: 2. This CDR3 comprises 15 residues. The V gene's germline CDR1 is SGHTA and CDR2 FQGNSA. This CDR3 is CASSLGDRENQPQHF. The CDR3 bases are TGTGCCAGCAGCTTAGGGGACAGGGAAAATCAGCCCCAGCATTTT.

The rearrangement links TRBV28 to TRBJ2-3; maybe TRBD1 (6 bases). This CDR3 region has 15 residues. V gave up 2 bases and J gave up 1 base, with 10 bases separating them. Germline V gene data show CDR1 as MDHEN and CDR2 as SYDVKM. CDR3 loop: CASSLGGVGTDTQYF. The CDR3, as DNA: TGTGCCAGCAGTTTAGGGGGCGTGGGCACAGATACGCAGTATTTT.

As to this clone: The germline gene is not matched at one end of the junction; a read error may be the cause. The chain uses TRBV7-9 and TRBJ2-2; 8 bases are shared with TRBD2. The CDR3 totals 14 residues. Germline CDR1 and CDR2: SEHNR and FQNEAQ (reference sequence). CDR3 DNA: TGTGCCAGCAGCGTTAGCGGGAACGCCGGGGAGCTGTTTTTT. Its translation is CASSVSGNAGELFF.

The chain recombines TRBV19 with TRBJ1-2; 12 nucleotides align to TRBD1. Germline V CDR1 and CDR2: LNHDA, SQIVND (reference sequence). CDR3 length: 13 amino acids. The V and J ends lost 3 bases and 8 bases, in that order; junction bases with no gene match: 1. The CDR3 loop reads CASSIGTGGGYTF. CDR3 DNA: TGTGCCAGTAGTATCGGGACAGGGGGCGGCTACACCTTC.

The chain joins TRBV6-6 to TRBJ1-2, with TRBD1 identical over 7 bases. The germline V gene has CDR1 MNHNY and CDR2 SVGAGI (reference sequence). Trimming took 4 bases from V and 8 from J; bases not matched to a gene: 13. The CDR3 is 15 residues long. The DNA for the CDR3 is TGTGCCAGCAGTTCCGCCAACAGACAGGGTAACGGCTACACCTTC. Translated, it gives CASSSANRQGNGYTF.